This paragraph covers one T cell receptor beta chain sequence. The antigen remains undetermined. Germline CDR1 SGHKS, CDR2 YYEKEE (reference sequence). This CDR3 has 16 amino acids. V was pared by 0 bases and J by 1 base, with 11 bases between. According to the study, genomic DNA was the template for TCR beta VDJ and CDR3 profiling. TCRdb re-derived calls from the reads in MiXCR, one entry per CDR3 protein. The sample has approximately 45,000 distinct CDR3 sequences, around 73% seen once. These data originate in a study of CD8+CD57+ T cells in acquired aplastic anemia. Study-level findings and limits: CD8+ Simpson's diversity did not differ significantly between patients and controls.

The sequenced sample was sorted CD4+, CD8+, or CD8+CD57+ T cells (not recorded which) from PBMCs. This chain connects TRBV5-5 to TRBJ1-5; D is ambiguous. This clonotype originated in a human donor in good health, serving as a control. The CDR3 here is CASSLESGESNQPQHF. The CDR3 DNA is TGTGCCAGCAGCTTGGAATCGGGTGAAAGCAATCAGCCCCAGCATTTT.